Below, 27 T cell receptor beta chains from the same sample are listed, as sequenced in a study of identifying expanded T cells in peripheral blood. Sequenced by immunoSEQ multiplex PCR; TCRdb stores in-frame clones only, minus some. In the table there are 85,000 to 100,000 clones, approximately 88% of which are singletons. The sample taken for sequencing was blood. Source of these receptors: a person aged 18 to 70 in good health.

The chain recombines TRBV6-4 with TRBJ2-3; D ambiguous. CDR1 is MRHNA, CDR2 SNTAGT, per germline. V was trimmed by 0 bases and J by 2 bases, leaving 12 bases between them. This CDR3 has 16 amino acids. The CDR3: CASSDSGRTPTDTQYF. The CDR3 bases are TGTGCCAGCAGTGACTCCGGCAGGACCCCCACAGATACGCAGTATTTT.

The chain employs TRBV2 and TRBJ1-5, with 9 bases fitting TRBD1. Germline lookup yields CDR1 SNHLY and CDR2 FYNNEI. The ends lost 7 bases at V and 5 bases at J; junction bases unmatched: 6. This CDR3 contains 14 residues. The CDR3 spells CASTGDRADQPQHF. CDR3 nucleotide sequence: TGTGCCAGCACTGGGGACAGGGCGGATCAGCCCCAGCATTTT.

The chain's CDR3 is CASRPLAGGTDTQYF. CDR3 sequence (DNA): TGTGCCAGCAGGCCCCTAGCGGGGGGCACAGATACGCAGTATTTT. The V gene is TRBV6-1, the J gene TRBJ2-3, with 10 nucleotides matching TRBD2. Germline lookup yields CDR1 MNHNS and CDR2 SASEGT. This CDR3 spans 15 amino acids. Losses at the gene ends were 6 bases for V and 1 base for J; bases not matched to a gene: 4.

The rearrangement links TRBV5-6 to TRBJ2-1, with D possibly TRBD2 on 6 matching bases. V was trimmed by 2 bases and J by 6 bases, leaving 12 bases between them. The CDR3 consists of 14 residues. Germline V gene data show CDR1 as SGHDT and CDR2 as YYEEEE. DNA for the CDR3: TGTGCCAGCAGCTTTACGGGAGCTGGCAATGAGCAGTTCTTC. It is translated as CASSFTGAGNEQFF.

This chain links TRBV5-4 with TRBJ2-7, with 10 positions matching TRBD2. Germline trimming cut 4 bases from V and 1 base from J; bases unmatched to any gene: 14. Per the germline V gene, CDR1 is SGHNT and CDR2 is YYREEE (reference sequence). The CDR3 runs 18 residues. The chain's CDR3 is CASSPRTSGTPSSYEQYF. Written as DNA, the CDR3 is TGTGCCAGCAGCCCTCGGACTAGCGGAACACCTTCTTCCTACGAGCAGTACTTC.

V and J are TRBV4-3 and TRBJ2-1; possibly TRBD1 for D (6 bases). Germline V gene data show CDR1 as LGHNA and CDR2 as YSLEER. CDR3 length equals 15 residues. V lost 2 bases to trimming and J lost 2 bases, with 10 bases between them. The DNA of the CDR3 is TGCGCCAGCAGCCAAAACAGGGATCCCTACAATGAGCAGTTCTTC. This encodes CASSQNRDPYNEQFF.

This clone was seen only once. This sequence joins TRBV30 and TRBJ2-3, with 13 bases matching TRBD2. The CDR3 has 13 residues. Germline CDR1 is GTSNPN and CDR2 is SVGIG (reference sequence). The junction had 4 bases not matched to a gene; V was cut back by 6 bases and J by 7 bases. The CDR3 sequence: CACGLAGAYTQYF. Written as DNA, the CDR3 is TGTGCCTGCGGACTAGCGGGGGCATATACGCAGTATTTT.

The chain recombines TRBV5-4 with TRBJ2-2; 7 bases are a match to TRBD1. CDR1 and CDR2 (germline): SGHNT, YYREEE (reference sequence). This CDR3 comprises 15 residues. With 4 bases clipped from V and 0 bases from J, the junction kept 3 bases outside the gene matches. The CDR3: CASSPGQTNTGELFF. For the CDR3, the DNA is TGTGCCAGCAGCCCGGGACAGACGAACACCGGGGAGCTGTTTTTT.

V gene TRBV15 combines with J gene TRBJ1-1, with 7 bases aligning to TRBD1. Germline V gene sequence: CDR1 LNHNV, CDR2 YYDKDF (reference sequence). The CDR3 length is 18 residues. Trimming cost V 4 bases and J 5 bases; bases outside gene matches: 19. As DNA, the CDR3 is TGTGCCACCAGCACTGACCGACCGACAGGGACTGATAGGACTGAAGCTTTCTTT. Amino acid sequence: CATSTDRPTGTDRTEAFF. The full variable domain, its missing parts supplied by reference TRBV15 and TRBJ1-1, is DAMVIQNPRYQVTQFGKPVTLSCSQTLNHNVMYWYQQKSSQAPKLLFHYYDKDFNNEADTPDNFQSRRPNTSFCFLDIRSPGLGDTAMYLCATSTDRPTGTDRTEAFFGQGTRLTVV.

The chain couples TRBV5-6 to TRBJ2-5; possible D gene TRBD2, 5 bases. Per germline, CDR1 SGHDT and CDR2 YYEEEE. V gave up 1 base and J gave up 4 bases, with 14 bases separating them. CDR3 length: 15 residues. The CDR3 sequence: CASSLRLGEGETQYF. The CDR3 coding sequence is TGTGCCAGCAGCTTGAGGCTCGGTGAGGGAGAGACCCAGTACTTC.

This clone was detected only once. The CDR3 DNA sequence: TGTGCCAGCAGTTTACCTGGGCCGAATCAGCCCCAGCATTTT. Its protein product is CASSLPGPNQPQHF. The chain uses TRBV28 and TRBJ1-5, with D hard to call. This CDR3 spans 14 amino acids. V lost 2 bases and J lost 4, with 9 bases in between. CDR1 and CDR2 (germline): MDHEN, SYDVKM. The variable domain in full, completed from reference TRBV28 and TRBJ1-5, reads DVKVTQSSRYLVKRTGEKVFLECVQDMDHENMFWYRQDPGLGLRLIYFSYDVKMKEKGDIPEGYSVSREKKERFSLILESASTNQTSMYLCASSLPGPNQPQHFGDGTRLSIL.

This rearrangement joins TRBV6-1 to TRBJ2-3; 11 nucleotides line up with TRBD2. V was pared by 3 bases and J by 2 bases, with 4 bases of the junction left unmatched. Germline CDR1 reads MNHNS; CDR2 reads SASEGT. The CDR3 spans 16 residues. As DNA, the CDR3 is TGTGCCAGCAGTGAGGGTAGCGGGGGGGCCACAGATACGCAGTATTTT. Protein: CASSEGSGGATDTQYF.

This chain joins TRBV6-5 and TRBJ1-2; the match to TRBD1 covers 7 bases. With 0 bases clipped from V and 8 bases from J, the junction kept 12 bases outside the gene matches. This CDR3 comprises 16 residues. Germline V lookup: CDR1 MNHEY, CDR2 SVGAGI. This CDR3 is CASSYSTGVVVGGYTF. The CDR3 region has the DNA TGTGCCAGCAGTTACTCTACAGGGGTAGTGGTCGGCGGCTACACCTTC.

The sample holds one count of this clone. V is TRBV5-4 and J is TRBJ2-3, with D perhaps given as TRBD1 or TRBD2 (5 bases each). Trimming cost V 7 bases and J 1 base, with 10 bases left between them. Germline V gene lookup returns CDR1 SGHNT and CDR2 YYREEE (reference sequence). The CDR3 is 13 residues long. The CDR3 region is CASLRGGTDTQYF. The CDR3 DNA reads as TGTGCCAGCCTACGGGGCGGCACAGATACGCAGTATTTT.

The CDR3 reads CASSRPGLPYEQYF. The CDR3 DNA is TGTGCCAGCAGTCGACCGGGACTACCCTACGAGCAGTACTTC. The chain employs TRBV6-1 and TRBJ2-7; 7 bases match TRBD2. Germline V gives CDR1 MNHNS, CDR2 SASEGT. The CDR3 sequence is 14 residues long. Trimming at V came to 5 bases and at J to 2 bases, leaving 6 bases not matched to a gene.

The chain couples TRBV6-1 to TRBJ1-4; TRBD1 might be the D (6 bases). Trimming shortened V by 3 bases and J by 4 bases, and 12 bases separated the two germline ends. Per germline, CDR1 MNHNS and CDR2 SASEGT. The CDR3 extends over 15 amino acids. CDR3 loop: CASSDIVQGNEKLFF. The CDR3 DNA follows: TGTGCCAGCAGTGACATAGTACAGGGTAATGAAAAACTGTTTTTT.

The J gene is TRBJ2-6, the V gene TRBV6-1; D may be TRBD1 (6 bases). CDR1 MNHNS and CDR2 SASEGT come from the germline V gene. Trimming pared 3 bases from V and 1 base from J, leaving 10 bases between. This CDR3 comprises 16 residues. CDR3 in DNA: TGTGCCAGCAGTGAGATGACAGGATCTGGGGCCAACGTCCTGACTTTC. It is translated as CASSEMTGSGANVLTF.

This chain links TRBV5-5 with TRBJ2-7, with D perhaps assigned TRBD1 or TRBD2 (5 bases each). Germline assignment: CDR1 SGHKS and CDR2 YYEKEE (reference sequence). The CDR3 spans 12 residues. V was trimmed by 1 base and J by 6 bases, leaving 8 bases between them. This chain's CDR3 is CASSLFGGEQYF. As DNA, the CDR3 is TGTGCCAGCAGCTTGTTTGGGGGCGAGCAGTACTTC.

The J gene is TRBJ2-3, the V gene TRBV27, with TRBD1 matching over 8 bases. Trimming cost V 6 bases and J 3 bases; bases outside gene matches: 5. This CDR3 is 14 amino acids long. Per the germline V gene, CDR1 is MNHEY and CDR2 is SMNVEV (reference sequence). The CDR3 sequence is CASRRQGLTDTQYF. In DNA, the CDR3 is TGTGCCAGCAGAAGACAGGGGTTGACAGATACGCAGTATTTT.

The V call is TRBV7-2, the J call TRBJ2-3; 7 bases line up with TRBD1. Germline loops: CDR1 SGHTA, CDR2 FQGNSA. This CDR3 has 16 amino acids. The J segment lost 2 bases and the V segment lost 5 bases, leaving 10 bases of the junction unmatched. The CDR3 DNA reads TGTGCCAGCAGCCAACGGGACAGCTTCACCACAGATACGCAGTATTTT. It is translated as CASSQRDSFTTDTQYF.

This chain joins TRBV18 and TRBJ2-3; the D gene is possibly TRBD2 (5 bases). The V end was cut by 6 bases, the J end by 2 bases, with 9 bases between. Germline-derived CDR1 and CDR2 are KGHSH and LQKENI. This CDR3 is built from 13 residues. This CDR3 reads CASSRVPTDTQYF. DNA for the CDR3: TGTGCCAGCTCGAGGGTCCCCACAGATACGCAGTATTTT.

This rearrangement joins TRBV18 to TRBJ1-5; 7 bases map to TRBD1. V lost 2 bases and J lost 3; bases outside the gene matches: 13. Per the germline V gene, CDR1 is KGHSH and CDR2 is LQKENI. CDR3 length equals 18 residues. The DNA of the CDR3 is TGTGCCAGCTCACCAATCAGGCTCACAGGGGTACTCAATCAGCCCCAGCATTTT. It translates to CASSPIRLTGVLNQPQHF.

J is TRBJ2-7 and V is TRBV5-4; 12 bases map to TRBD2. The CDR3 is 17 amino acids. Trimming at V came to 0 bases and at J to 5 bases, leaving 9 bases not matched to a gene. Germline V CDR1 and CDR2: SGHNT, YYREEE (reference sequence). The CDR3 nucleotides are TGTGCCAGCAGCTTGGCCCTAGCGGGAGGGCCTGGGAACGAGCAGTACTTC. Residues: CASSLALAGGPGNEQYF. The full variable domain, completed using reference TRBV5-4 and TRBJ2-7, is ETGVTQSPTHLIKTRGQQVTLRCSSQSGHNTVSWYQQALGQGPQFIFQYYREEENGRGNFPPRFSGLQFPNYSSELNVNALELDDSALYLCASSLALAGGPGNEQYFGPGTRLTVT.

This clone appeared a single time. This chain links TRBV6-1 with TRBJ1-4; D gene unclear. This CDR3 contains 14 residues. Germline assignment: CDR1 MNHNS and CDR2 SASEGT. The ends were cut back, 10 bases at V and 3 bases at J, with 15 bases in the middle. CDR3 nucleotides: TGTGCCACATCTCACGGCGAAGCTAATGAAAAACTGTTTTTT. Protein product: CATSHGEANEKLFF.

The V gene is TRBV18, the J gene TRBJ1-4; perhaps TRBD1 as D (6 bases). CDR3 length: 14 residues. V was trimmed by 4 bases and J by 7 bases, leaving 13 bases between them. CDR1 is KGHSH, CDR2 LQKENI, per germline. The CDR3 DNA is TGTGCCAGCTCACTGGACAGACGTAGTGAAAAACTGTTTTTT. Its protein is CASSLDRRSEKLFF.

This clone came up many times. The V call is TRBV4-3, the J call TRBJ2-7; TRBD1 aligns across 9 bases. Trimming at V came to 1 base and at J to 5 bases, leaving 6 bases not matched to a gene. Germline V gives CDR1 LGHNA, CDR2 YSLEER. The length of the CDR3 is 15 residues. CDR3 protein: CASSQAGTGIDEQYF. Written as DNA, the CDR3 is TGCGCCAGCAGCCAAGCCGGGACAGGGATCGACGAGCAGTACTTC.

This clone was counted between two and nine times. The chain uses TRBV15 and TRBJ2-3, with 11 nucleotides matching TRBD1. CDR3 length: 16 residues. Looked up from germline, CDR1 is LNHNV and CDR2 is YYDKDF (reference sequence). V lost 0 bases and J lost 4; bases outside the gene matches: 3. The CDR3 DNA sequence: TGTGCCACCAGCAGAGATGCGGGACAGGGGGCAGATACGCAGTATTTT. It yields the protein CATSRDAGQGADTQYF.